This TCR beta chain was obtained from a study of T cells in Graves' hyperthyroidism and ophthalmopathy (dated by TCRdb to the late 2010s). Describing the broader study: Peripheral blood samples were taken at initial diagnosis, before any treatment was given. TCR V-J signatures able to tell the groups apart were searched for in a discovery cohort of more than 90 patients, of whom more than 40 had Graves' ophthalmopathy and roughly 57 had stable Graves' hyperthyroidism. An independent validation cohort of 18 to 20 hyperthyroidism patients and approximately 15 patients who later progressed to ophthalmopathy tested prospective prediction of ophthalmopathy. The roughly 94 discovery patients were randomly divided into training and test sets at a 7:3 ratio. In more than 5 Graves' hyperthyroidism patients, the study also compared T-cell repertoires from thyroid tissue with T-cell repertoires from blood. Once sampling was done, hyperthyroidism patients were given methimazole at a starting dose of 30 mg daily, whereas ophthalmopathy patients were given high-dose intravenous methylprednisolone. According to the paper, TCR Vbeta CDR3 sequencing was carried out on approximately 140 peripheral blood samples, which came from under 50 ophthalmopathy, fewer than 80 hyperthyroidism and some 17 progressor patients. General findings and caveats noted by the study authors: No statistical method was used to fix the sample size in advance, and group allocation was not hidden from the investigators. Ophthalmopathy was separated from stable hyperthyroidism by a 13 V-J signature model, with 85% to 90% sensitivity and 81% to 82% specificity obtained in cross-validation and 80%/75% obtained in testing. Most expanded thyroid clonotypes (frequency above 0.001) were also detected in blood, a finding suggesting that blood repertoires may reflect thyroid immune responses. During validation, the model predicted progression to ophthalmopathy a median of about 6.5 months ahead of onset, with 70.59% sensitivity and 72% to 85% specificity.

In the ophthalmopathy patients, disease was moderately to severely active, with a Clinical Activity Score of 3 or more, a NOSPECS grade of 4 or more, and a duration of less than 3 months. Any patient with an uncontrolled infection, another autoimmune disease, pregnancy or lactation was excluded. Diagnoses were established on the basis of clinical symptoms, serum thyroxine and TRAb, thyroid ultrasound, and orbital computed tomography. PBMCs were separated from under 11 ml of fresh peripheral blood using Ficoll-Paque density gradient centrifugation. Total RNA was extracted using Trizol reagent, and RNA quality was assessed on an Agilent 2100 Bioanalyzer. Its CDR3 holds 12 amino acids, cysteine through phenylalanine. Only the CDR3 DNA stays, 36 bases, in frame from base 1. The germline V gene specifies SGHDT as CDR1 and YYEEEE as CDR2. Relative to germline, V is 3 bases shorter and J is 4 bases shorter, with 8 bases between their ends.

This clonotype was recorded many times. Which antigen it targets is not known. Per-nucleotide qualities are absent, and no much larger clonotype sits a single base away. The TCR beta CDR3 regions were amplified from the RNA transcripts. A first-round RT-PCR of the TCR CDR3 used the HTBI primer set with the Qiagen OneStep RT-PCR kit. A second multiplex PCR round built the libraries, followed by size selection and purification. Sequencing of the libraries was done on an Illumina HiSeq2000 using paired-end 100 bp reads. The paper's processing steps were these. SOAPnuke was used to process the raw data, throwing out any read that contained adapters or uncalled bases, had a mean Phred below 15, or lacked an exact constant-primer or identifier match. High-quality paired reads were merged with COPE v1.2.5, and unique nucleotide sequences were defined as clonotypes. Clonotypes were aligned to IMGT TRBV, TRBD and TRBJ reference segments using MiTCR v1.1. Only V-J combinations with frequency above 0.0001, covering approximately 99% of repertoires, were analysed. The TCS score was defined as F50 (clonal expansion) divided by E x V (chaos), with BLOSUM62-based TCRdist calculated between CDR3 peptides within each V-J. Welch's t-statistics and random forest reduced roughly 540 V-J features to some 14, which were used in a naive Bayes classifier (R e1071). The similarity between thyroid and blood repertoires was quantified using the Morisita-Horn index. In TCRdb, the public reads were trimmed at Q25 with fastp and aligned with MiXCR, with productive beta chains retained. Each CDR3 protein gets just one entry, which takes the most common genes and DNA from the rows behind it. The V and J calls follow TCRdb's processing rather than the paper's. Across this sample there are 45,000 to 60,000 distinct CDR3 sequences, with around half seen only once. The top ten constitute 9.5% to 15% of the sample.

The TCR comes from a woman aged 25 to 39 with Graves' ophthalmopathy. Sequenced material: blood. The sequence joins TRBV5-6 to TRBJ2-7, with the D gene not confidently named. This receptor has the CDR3 CASSSASYEQYF. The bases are TGTGCCAGCAGCTCAGCCTCTTACGAGCAGTACTTC.